The rows below give T cell receptor beta chains drawn from one sample of a study of blood T cell repertoires in COVID-19. Method: immunoSEQ multiplex PCR; TCRdb's copy keeps in-frame clones and lacks some. The profile shows 150,000 or so clones, 75% to 90% of them singletons. The sequenced sample was PBMCs or T cells enriched from blood (not recorded which). These TCRs come from a woman between 35 and 50 years old who had been exposed to COVID-19. Each CDR3 is given without its conserved first and last residue.

V gene: TRBV9; J gene: TRBJ2-2; CDR3 protein: ASSDQGQGNGELF
V gene: TRBV6-5; J gene: TRBJ2-7; CDR3 protein: ASSLLTDRPEQY
V gene: TRBV19; J gene: TRBJ2-3; CDR3 protein: ASSAPQGGWTDTQY
V gene: TRBV5-1; J gene: TRBJ1-3; CDR3 protein: ASTGANTIY
V gene: TRBV19; J gene: TRBJ1-1; CDR3 protein: ASSPGTGGPEAF
V gene: TRBV14; J gene: TRBJ2-3; CDR3 protein: ASSTLAASTDTQY
V gene: TRBV5-1; J gene: TRBJ1-4; CDR3 protein: ASSPWGSREKLF
V gene: TRBV29-1; J gene: TRBJ2-3; CDR3 protein: SVVLARGGTDTQY
V gene: TRBV27; J gene: TRBJ1-5; CDR3 protein: ASRESGDRGQPQH
V gene: TRBV9; J gene: TRBJ2-7; CDR3 protein: ASSEGTGVHEQY
V gene: TRBV12-5; J gene: TRBJ1-1; CDR3 protein: ASSGYTEAF
V gene: TRBV4-2; J gene: TRBJ2-7; CDR3 protein: ASSQGQLSSYEQY
V gene: TRBV15; J gene: TRBJ1-5; CDR3 protein: ATSRGAGETQPQH
V gene: TRBV4-3; J gene: TRBJ2-1; CDR3 protein: ASSQAWTDRNEQF
V gene: TRBV9; J gene: TRBJ1-3; CDR3 protein: ASSLTPDPSGNTIY
V gene: TRBV5-1; J gene: TRBJ1-2; CDR3 protein: ASSLGVGVANYGYT
V gene: TRBV6-2/TRBV6-3; J gene: TRBJ1-1; CDR3 protein: ASSSPGLMNTEAF
V gene: TRBV28; J gene: TRBJ1-1; CDR3 protein: ASRSPGQGSAHEAF
V gene: TRBV9; J gene: TRBJ2-1; CDR3 protein: ASSVASGSRNEQF
V gene: TRBV9; J gene: TRBJ1-5; CDR3 protein: ASSVDSDQPQH
V gene: TRBV29-1; J gene: TRBJ2-7; CDR3 protein: SVRVYEQY
V gene: TRBV24-1; J gene: TRBJ1-2; CDR3 protein: ATSDPRQGEYGYT
V gene: TRBV28; J gene: TRBJ1-1; CDR3 protein: ASSFRVGRVTEAF
V gene: TRBV19; J gene: TRBJ2-3; CDR3 protein: ASSTGTGKSDTQY
V gene: TRBV18; J gene: TRBJ2-7; CDR3 protein: ASSPTGGTEQY
V gene: TRBV5-1; J gene: TRBJ2-1; CDR3 protein: ASSASQSRVGNEQF
V gene: TRBV27; J gene: TRBJ2-3; CDR3 protein: ASRILAGGRPDTQY
V gene: TRBV5-4; J gene: TRBJ2-7; CDR3 protein: ASSFEGRGINEQY
V gene: TRBV2; J gene: TRBJ1-2; CDR3 protein: ATTYGGLSYGYT
V gene: TRBV7-2; J gene: TRBJ2-7; CDR3 protein: ASSAGAGVYEQY
V gene: TRBV11-2; J gene: TRBJ1-2; CDR3 protein: ASSLEQDYGYT
V gene: TRBV3-1/TRBV3-2; J gene: TRBJ1-3; CDR3 protein: ASSQGSVGSGNTIY
V gene: TRBV10-3; J gene: TRBJ2-5; CDR3 protein: AISGDRRQETQY
V gene: TRBV7-2; J gene: TRBJ1-2; CDR3 protein: ASSLGTGQGYT
V gene: TRBV12-3/TRBV12-4; J gene: TRBJ1-1; CDR3 protein: ASRSVMNTEAF
V gene: TRBV27; J gene: TRBJ1-6; CDR3 protein: ASRPGQGDFLSSYNSPLH
V gene: TRBV10-3; J gene: TRBJ2-1; CDR3 protein: AIRGQKGSNEQF
V gene: TRBV6-2/TRBV6-3; J gene: TRBJ2-3; CDR3 protein: ASSSTSGADTQY
V gene: TRBV4-1; J gene: TRBJ2-7; CDR3 protein: ASSREQVTGRVEQY